This entry lists 21 T cell receptor beta chains sequenced from one sample in a study of blood T cell repertoires in COVID-19. TCRdb keeps only in-frame clones here, not all; method: immunoSEQ multiplex PCR. Of a few hundred thousand clones in the sample, around 85% were seen once. Sequenced input: peripheral blood. The receptors stem from a woman aged 18-29 years with acute or convalescent COVID-19.

The DNA of the CDR3 is TGTGCCAGCAGTTTGAGGAGGACCACTGAAGCTTTCTTT. Amino acid sequence: CASSLRRTTEAFF. The chain combines TRBV28 with TRBJ1-1; D not certain. The germline gives CDR1 MDHEN, CDR2 SYDVKM. Trimming cost V 3 bases and J 4 bases, with 9 bases left between them. The CDR3 spans 13 residues.

V and J are TRBV27 and TRBJ2-7; tentative D call: TRBD2 (6 bases). Germline CDR1 and CDR2: MNHEY and SMNVEV (reference sequence). The CDR3 covers 16 residues. The V end was cut by 0 bases, the J end by 0 bases, with 12 bases between. For the CDR3, the DNA is TGTGCCAGCAGTTTATCGGGCGGGGCTATCTCCTACGAGCAGTACTTC. Its translation is CASSLSGGAISYEQYF.

The V and J genes are TRBV4-1 and TRBJ1-5; a possible D gene is TRBD1 (6 bases). Trimming shortened V by 3 bases and J by 6 bases, and 21 bases separated the two germline ends. The CDR3 sequence is 17 residues long. Germline lookup yields CDR1 MGHRA and CDR2 YSYEKL. The CDR3 reads CASSQGGAGAASQPQHF. The CDR3 bases are TGCGCCAGCAGCCAGGGCGGGGCGGGGGCCGCTAGTCAGCCCCAGCATTTT.

The chain employs TRBV12-5 and TRBJ2-5, with a possible D match to TRBD1 (6 bases). Germline lookup yields CDR1 LGHNT and CDR2 FRNRAP. V was clipped by 5 bases and J by 1 base, with 11 bases between them. The CDR3 sequence is 14 residues long. The CDR3 nucleotides read TGTGCTAGTGGTCCCGGACAGATCCAAGAGACCCAGTACTTC. Its protein is CASGPGQIQETQYF.

The V gene is TRBV7-9, the J gene TRBJ2-7, with a weak D call TRBD1 (6 bases). The V gene lost 5 bases and the J gene lost 4 bases, with 12 bases spanning the gap. In germline, CDR1 is SEHNR, CDR2 FQNEAQ (reference sequence). The CDR3 has 13 residues. The CDR3, as DNA: TGTGCCAGCAGCCGTTTCCAGGGGTACGAGCAGTACTTC. It codes for CASSRFQGYEQYF.

The V and J genes are TRBV19 and TRBJ2-7; 8 nucleotides match TRBD2. Germline loops: CDR1 LNHDA, CDR2 SQIVND (reference sequence). This CDR3 is 14 amino acids long. The J segment lost 7 bases and the V segment lost 5 bases, leaving 10 bases of the junction unmatched. CDR3 sequence: CASSFGAGVSEQYF. CDR3 nucleotides: TGTGCCAGTAGTTTCGGAGCGGGAGTATCAGAGCAGTACTTC.

A single count supports this clone. J is TRBJ1-1 and V is TRBV12-5; no definite D call. V was trimmed by 0 bases and J by 5 bases, leaving 10 bases between them. Germline CDR1 and CDR2: LGHNT and FRNRAP. The length of the CDR3 is 14 residues. The CDR3 bases are TGTGCTAGTGGTTTGGTGGGAGTGCAGACTGAAGCTTTCTTT. The encoded protein is CASGLVGVQTEAFF.

This chain joins TRBV6-5 and TRBJ2-1; 10 positions agree with TRBD1. The CDR3 extends over 15 amino acids. The germline V gene encodes CDR1 MNHEY and CDR2 SVGAGI. The V and J ends lost 6 bases and 4 bases, in that order; junction bases with no gene match: 6. The CDR3 is CASRNRDRGYNEQFF. The DNA for the CDR3 is TGTGCCAGCAGGAACCGGGACAGGGGTTACAATGAGCAGTTCTTC.

The V call is TRBV29-1, the J call TRBJ2-3; 8 positions agree with TRBD1. V lost 7 bases to trimming and J lost 4 bases; unmatched junction nucleotides: 7. The CDR3 runs to 13 residues. Germline assignment: CDR1 SQVTM and CDR2 ANQGSEA. The CDR3 is CSAQQGDADTQYF. The CDR3 DNA is TGCAGCGCCCAACAGGGGGACGCAGATACGCAGTATTTT.

The V gene is TRBV2, the J gene TRBJ1-5, with 8 bases identical to TRBD1. V was pared by 5 bases and J by 7 bases, with 10 bases of the junction left unmatched. There are 15 residues in the CDR3. Looked up from germline, CDR1 is SNHLY and CDR2 is FYNNEI. The CDR3 DNA sequence: TGTGCCAGCAGTTACCGGGACAGGACTATGCAGCCCCAGCATTTT. It codes for CASSYRDRTMQPQHF.

The gene calls are TRBV5-4 and TRBJ2-2, with TRBD1 matching over 10 bases. V trimming: 4 bases; J trimming: 5 bases; junction bases outside the gene matches: 8. The CDR3 totals 16 residues. In germline, CDR1 is SGHNT, CDR2 YYREEE (reference sequence). The CDR3 sequence is CASSQGTGARTGELFF. The CDR3 DNA reads TGTGCCAGCAGCCAAGGGACAGGGGCCAGGACCGGGGAGCTGTTTTTT.

The chain joins TRBV9 to TRBJ1-1; 10 bases map to TRBD1. V lost 0 bases and J lost 10; bases outside the gene matches: 6. This CDR3 region has 14 residues. Germline-derived CDR1 and CDR2 are SGDLS and YYNGEE. CDR3 bases: TGTGCCAGCAGCGTAGAGGGACAGGGGAGTGGAGCTTTCTTT. It encodes CASSVEGQGSGAFF. Together with reference TRBV9 and TRBJ1-1, the CDR3 gives the full variable domain: DSGVTQTPKHLITATGQRVTLRCSPRSGDLSVYWYQQSLDQGLQFLIQYYNGEERAKGNILERFSAQQFPDLHSELNLSSLELGDSALYFCASSVEGQGSGAFFGQGTRLTVV.

V is TRBV15 and J is TRBJ2-5, with a possible D match to TRBD2 (6 bases). Trimming stripped 7 bases from V and 1 base from J, with 10 bases between. Germline V lookup: CDR1 LNHNV, CDR2 YYDKDF (reference sequence). The CDR3 spans 13 residues. CDR3 amino acids: CATKLGGQETQYF. The CDR3 bases are TGTGCCACCAAGCTGGGGGGCCAAGAGACCCAGTACTTC.

The rearrangement uses TRBV5-6 and TRBJ2-2; a possible D gene is TRBD2 (6 bases). V lost 4 bases and J 1 base, leaving 14 bases between the germline ends. Germline V gene lookup returns CDR1 SGHDT and CDR2 YYEEEE. CDR3 length: 16 residues. CDR3 sequence: CASSQTGTWNTGELFF. For the CDR3, the DNA is TGTGCCAGCAGCCAGACCGGGACTTGGAACACCGGGGAGCTGTTTTTT.

The rearrangement uses TRBV28 and TRBJ2-3; 7 nucleotides agree with TRBD2. Trimming took 3 bases from V and 3 from J; bases not matched to a gene: 3. Germline CDR1 reads MDHEN; CDR2 reads SYDVKM. This CDR3 region has 14 residues. The CDR3 loop is CASSLSGVTDTQYF. The CDR3 DNA reads TGTGCCAGCAGTTTGAGCGGGGTTACAGATACGCAGTATTTT.

The rearrangement links TRBV5-1 to TRBJ1-3, with D unresolved. This CDR3 region has 15 residues. Germline assignment: CDR1 SGHRS and CDR2 YFSETQ. V was pared by 0 bases and J by 4 bases, with 11 bases between. The CDR3 DNA reads as TGCGCCAGCAGCTTGGCCGGAAACAGAGGAAACACCATATATTTT. Amino acid sequence: CASSLAGNRGNTIYF.

The chain carries TRBV6-5 and TRBJ1-2; D might be TRBD1 (5 bases). Per the germline V gene, CDR1 is MNHEY and CDR2 is SVGAGI. Trimming took off 5 bases at V and 3 bases at J, with 13 bases between the two ends. The CDR3 spans 14 residues. The CDR3: CASSPGNPDYGYTF. The CDR3 DNA sequence: TGTGCCAGCAGTCCAGGGAATCCGGACTATGGCTACACCTTC.

This clone was recorded only once. The chain links TRBV7-9 to TRBJ2-7; D call uncertain. Trimming removed 3 bases from V and 4 bases from J, with 7 bases in between. Germline CDR1 is SEHNR and CDR2 is FQNEAQ (reference sequence). CDR3 size: 12 residues. The CDR3 sequence: CASSFVEYEQYF. CDR3 nucleotides: TGTGCCAGCAGCTTCGTAGAGTACGAGCAGTACTTC.

The genes are TRBV5-1 and TRBJ2-4, with D possibly TRBD1 on 5 matching bases. V lost 0 bases to trimming and J lost 6 bases, with 10 bases between them. The CDR3 has 14 amino acids. CDR1 is SGHRS, CDR2 YFSETQ, per germline. CDR3 residues: CASSLDRSVNIQYF. The CDR3 nucleotides read TGCGCCAGCAGCTTGGACAGGTCCGTAAACATTCAGTACTTC.

This chain connects TRBV28 to TRBJ2-5, with 10 bases matching TRBD2. With 2 bases clipped from V and 7 bases from J, the junction kept 7 bases outside the gene matches. Germline V lookup: CDR1 MDHEN, CDR2 SYDVKM. The CDR3 runs 15 residues. CDR3 nucleotide sequence: TGTGCCAGCAGTTTACTAGCGGGAGCGTCAGGGACCCAGTACTTC. This sequence encodes CASSLLAGASGTQYF.

The chain is built from TRBV30 and TRBJ1-2; TRBD1 matches 10 bases. Trimming at V came to 3 bases and at J to 3 bases, leaving 10 bases not matched to a gene. Germline V lookup: CDR1 GTSNPN, CDR2 SVGIG (reference sequence). The CDR3 runs 16 residues. CDR3 sequence: CAWRPRDRGSDYGYTF. The CDR3 coding sequence is TGTGCCTGGAGGCCTCGGGACAGGGGTTCTGACTATGGCTACACCTTC.